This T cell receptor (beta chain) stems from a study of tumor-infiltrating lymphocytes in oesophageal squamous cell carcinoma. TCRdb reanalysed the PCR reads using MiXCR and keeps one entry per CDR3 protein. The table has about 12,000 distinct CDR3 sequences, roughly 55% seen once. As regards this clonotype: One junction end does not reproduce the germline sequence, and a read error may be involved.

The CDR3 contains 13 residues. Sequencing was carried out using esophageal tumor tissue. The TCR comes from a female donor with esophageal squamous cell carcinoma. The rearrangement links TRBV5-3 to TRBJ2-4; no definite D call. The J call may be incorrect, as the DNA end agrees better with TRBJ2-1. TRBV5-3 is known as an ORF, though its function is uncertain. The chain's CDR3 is CASSLWSGDEQFF. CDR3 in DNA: TGTGCCAGCAGCTTGTGGTCCGGCGATGAGCAGTTCTTC.